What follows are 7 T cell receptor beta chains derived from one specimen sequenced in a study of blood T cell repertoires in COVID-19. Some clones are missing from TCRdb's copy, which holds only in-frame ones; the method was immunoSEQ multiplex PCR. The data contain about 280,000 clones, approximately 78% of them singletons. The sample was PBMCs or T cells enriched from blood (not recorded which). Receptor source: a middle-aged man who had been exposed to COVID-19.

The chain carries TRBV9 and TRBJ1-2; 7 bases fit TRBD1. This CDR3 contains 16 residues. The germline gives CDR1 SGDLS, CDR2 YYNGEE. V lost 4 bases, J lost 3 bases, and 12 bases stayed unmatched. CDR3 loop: CASSPQDDRVDYGYTF. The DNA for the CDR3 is TGTGCCAGCAGCCCTCAGGACGACAGGGTTGACTATGGCTACACCTTC.

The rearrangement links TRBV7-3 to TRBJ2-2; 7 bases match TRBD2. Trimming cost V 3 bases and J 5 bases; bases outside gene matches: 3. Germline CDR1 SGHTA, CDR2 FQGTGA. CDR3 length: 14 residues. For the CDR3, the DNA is TGTGCCAGCAGCTTGACTAGCAGAACCGGGGAGCTGTTTTTT. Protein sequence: CASSLTSRTGELFF.

The CDR3, as DNA: TGCGCCAGCAGCTTACAGGGGGGAGAGGCCGGGGAGCTGTTTTTT. Translating it yields CASSLQGGEAGELFF. This chain joins TRBV5-1 and TRBJ2-2; 8 nucleotides line up with TRBD1. With V trimmed by 2 bases and J by 6 bases, 6 bases remained unmatched. Germline lookup yields CDR1 SGHRS and CDR2 YFSETQ. This CDR3 is 15 amino acids long.

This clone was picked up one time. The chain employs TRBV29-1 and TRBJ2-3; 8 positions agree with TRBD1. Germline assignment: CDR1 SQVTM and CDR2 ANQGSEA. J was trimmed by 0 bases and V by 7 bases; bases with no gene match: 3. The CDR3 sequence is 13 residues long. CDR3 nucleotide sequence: TGCAGCGATAACAGGGGGAGCACAGATACGCAGTATTTT. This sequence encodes CSDNRGSTDTQYF.

The CDR3 DNA reads TGCGCCAGCAGCTTTAGCACGTATTCGCGAGAGACCCAGTACTTC. Residues: CASSFSTYSRETQYF. The genes are TRBV5-1 and TRBJ2-5; D not certain. Trimming shortened V by 2 bases and J by 4 bases, and 15 bases separated the two germline ends. Germline V lookup: CDR1 SGHRS, CDR2 YFSETQ. This CDR3 contains 15 residues.

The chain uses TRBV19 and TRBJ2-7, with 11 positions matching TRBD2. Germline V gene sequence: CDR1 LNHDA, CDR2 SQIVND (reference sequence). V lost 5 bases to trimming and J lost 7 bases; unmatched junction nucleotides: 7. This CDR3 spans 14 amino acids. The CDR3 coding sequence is TGTGCCAGTAGTGCTAGCGGGAGGTTCGGGGAGCAGTACTTC. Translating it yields CASSASGRFGEQYF.

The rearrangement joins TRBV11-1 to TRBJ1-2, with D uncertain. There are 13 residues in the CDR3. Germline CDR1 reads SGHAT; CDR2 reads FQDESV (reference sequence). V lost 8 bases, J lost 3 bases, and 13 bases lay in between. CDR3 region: CASPPSSHYGYTF. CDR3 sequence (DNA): TGTGCCAGCCCCCCCTCTTCCCACTATGGCTACACCTTC.